Listed below are T cell receptor beta chains from one sample, sequenced in a study of cytomegalovirus exposure and HLA in healthy donors. Profiling relied on immunoSEQ multiplex PCR, and the TCRdb table lists in-frame clones only, not all of them. The table has 90,000 to 150,000 clones, roughly three fifths seen once. Material: PBMCs. The receptors derive from a man in his forties or fifties in good health and CMV-seropositive. The CDR3 runs from the conserved cysteine through the conserved F or W. A D gene is named only where the DNA matches it firmly. Clone size is given for some rows only: seen once, a few or many times, or a class if the clone is expanded.

v_call	clone_size	j_call	d_call	cdr3_aa	cdr3_nt
TRBV5-6	NA	TRBJ1-4	NA	CASTGWANEKLFF	TGTGCCAGCACCGGGTGGGCTAATGAAAAACTGTTTTTT
TRBV5-8	NA	TRBJ1-2	NA	CASSPGPGRNYGYTF	TGTGCCAGCAGCCCGGGGCCCGGGAGGAACTATGGCTACACCTTC
TRBV9	NA	TRBJ2-1	NA	CASSVVERPHNEQFF	TGTGCCAGCAGCGTAGTGGAGCGGCCCCACAATGAGCAGTTCTTC
TRBV7-6	NA	TRBJ2-3	TRBD1	CASSLRTGDADTQYF	TGTGCCAGCAGCTTAAGGACAGGGGATGCAGATACGCAGTATTTT
TRBV7-9	NA	TRBJ2-1	TRBD1	CASSSGTGGEVGEQFF	TGTGCCAGCAGCTCCGGGACAGGGGGCGAGGTAGGTGAGCAGTTCTTC
TRBV30	NA	TRBJ1-6	NA	CAWSVQRGSPLHF	TGTGCCTGGAGTGTACAAAGGGGTTCACCCCTCCACTTT
TRBV7-9	few	TRBJ1-2	NA	CASSLARRGPPTNYGYTF	TGTGCCAGCAGCTTAGCGCGGAGGGGACCGCCAACTAACTATGGCTACACCTTC
TRBV6-5	NA	TRBJ1-5	NA	CASSYSGAGLDQPQHF	TGTGCCAGCAGTTACTCGGGGGCGGGTCTAGATCAGCCCCAGCATTTT
TRBV7-8	NA	TRBJ2-5	NA	CASSSTSPETQYF	TGTGCCAGCAGCTCGACATCTCCGGAGACCCAGTACTTC
TRBV15	NA	TRBJ1-5	TRBD1	CATSREPTGASNQPQHF	TGTGCCACCAGCAGAGAGCCAACAGGGGCGAGCAATCAGCCCCAGCATTTT
TRBV7-9	NA	TRBJ2-1	TRBD1	CASSSHSARDRGYNEQFF	TGTGCCAGCAGCTCCCACTCCGCCCGGGACAGGGGGTACAATGAGCAGTTCTTC
TRBV10-3	NA	TRBJ1-1	NA	CAIGAEGYTEAFF	TGTGCCATCGGCGCGGAAGGTTACACTGAAGCTTTCTTT
TRBV6-6	few	TRBJ2-7	NA	CASSSAGLLTYEQYF	TGTGCCAGCAGCTCTGCGGGACTCCTGACCTACGAGCAGTACTTC
TRBV27	NA	TRBJ2-1	TRBD2	CASSLGLASHEQFF	TGTGCCAGCAGTTTGGGACTAGCAAGCCATGAGCAGTTCTTC
TRBV5-1	NA	TRBJ2-5	TRBD2	CASSLPGLAGRETQYF	TGCGCCAGCAGCTTGCCGGGACTAGCGGGGCGAGAGACCCAGTACTTC
TRBV5-1	few	TRBJ2-5	NA	CASSSPRGTGRQETQYF	TGCGCCAGCAGCTCACCCCGGGGTACAGGGCGCCAAGAGACCCAGTACTTC
TRBV7-8	NA	TRBJ2-7	NA	CASSAGVSYEQYF	TGTGCCAGCAGCGCCGGAGTAAGCTACGAGCAGTACTTC
TRBV5-8	NA	TRBJ1-5	NA	CASSLRTGNQPQHF	TGTGCCAGCAGCTTGCGAACAGGCAATCAGCCCCAGCATTTT
TRBV5-1	NA	TRBJ2-1	NA	CASSSTGDSYNEQFF	TGCGCCAGCAGCTCAACAGGGGACTCGTACAATGAGCAGTTCTTC
TRBV7-9	NA	TRBJ2-7	TRBD2	CASSLGTSGFIFEQYF	TGTGCCAGCAGCTTAGGGACTAGCGGGTTCATATTCGAGCAGTACTTC
TRBV11-2	once	TRBJ1-3	NA	CASSLVSAGPGNTIYF	TGTGCCAGCAGCTTAGTTTCGGCAGGTCCCGGAAACACCATATATTTT
TRBV5-1	NA	TRBJ2-1	NA	CASSLNPGNEQFF	TGCGCCAGCAGCCTCAATCCGGGGAATGAGCAGTTCTTC
TRBV10-2	NA	TRBJ2-3	TRBD2	CASSNWGLAGENTQYF	TGCGCCAGCAGTAATTGGGGACTAGCGGGGGAGAATACGCAGTATTTT
TRBV30	NA	TRBJ2-1	NA	CAWSVLSPQRTSYNEQFF	TGTGCCTGGAGTGTACTATCCCCCCAGCGGACCTCCTACAATGAGCAGTTCTTC
TRBV6-1	NA	TRBJ2-1	TRBD2	CASSGLAGAKEQFF	TGTGCCAGCAGTGGGCTAGCGGGAGCCAAAGAGCAGTTCTTC
TRBV5-1	NA	TRBJ2-5	TRBD2	CASSPGLAEETQYF	TGCGCCAGCAGCCCGGGACTAGCGGAAGAGACCCAGTACTTC
TRBV6-5	NA	TRBJ1-2	NA	CASSSDRTYGYTF	TGTGCCAGCAGCTCCGACAGGACCTATGGCTACACCTTC
TRBV10-3	few	TRBJ2-3	TRBD1	CAISGRDRVVTDTQYF	TGTGCCATCAGTGGCCGGGACAGGGTTGTGACAGATACGCAGTATTTT
TRBV21-1	once	TRBJ2-3	NA	CASSLRTGGCTDTQYF	TGTGCCAGCAGCCTCCGGACAGGGGGTTGCACAGATACGCAGTATTTT
TRBV19	few	TRBJ2-5	TRBD2	CASSAHTSVPPETQYF	TGTGCCAGTAGCGCCCACACTAGCGTCCCCCCAGAGACCCAGTACTTC
TRBV5-6	NA	TRBJ1-2	NA	CASSSGVYGYTF	TGTGCCAGCAGCTCAGGGGTCTATGGCTACACCTTC
TRBV2	few	TRBJ2-2	NA	CASSERGTGELFF	TGTGCCAGCAGTGAACGGGGGACCGGGGAGCTGTTTTTT
TRBV2	NA	TRBJ2-2	NA	CASSWANTGELFF	TGTGCCAGCAGTTGGGCTAACACCGGGGAGCTGTTTTTT
TRBV28	few	TRBJ2-5	TRBD1	CASSRGQGRETQYF	TGTGCCAGCAGCCGCGGACAGGGGAGGGAGACCCAGTACTTC
TRBV15	few	TRBJ1-1	NA	CATSFRRTRFTEAFF	TGTGCCACCAGCTTCCGACGGACTCGGTTCACTGAAGCTTTCTTT
TRBV29-1	once	TRBJ1-5	NA	CSVARARDQPQHF	TGCAGCGTTGCGAGGGCACGGGATCAGCCCCAGCATTTT
TRBV9	NA	TRBJ1-4	NA	CASSSTVGGQYEKLFF	TGTGCCAGCAGCTCTACAGTCGGGGGGCAGTATGAAAAACTGTTTTTT
TRBV6-5	once	TRBJ2-7	TRBD1	CASSVTGQGSYEQYF	TGTGCCAGCAGCGTTACAGGACAGGGTTCCTACGAGCAGTACTTC
TRBV28	NA	TRBJ1-6	NA	CATHSYQAEQPLHF	TGTGCCACCCATTCATATCAAGCCGAGCAACCCCTCCACTTT
TRBV6-1	NA	TRBJ1-1	NA	CASRAGSNTEAFF	TGTGCCAGCAGGGCGGGCTCGAACACTGAAGCTTTCTTT
TRBV4-1	NA	TRBJ2-7	NA	CASSLGPGTYEQYF	TGCGCCAGCAGTTTAGGCCCCGGGACATACGAGCAGTACTTC
TRBV5-5	NA	TRBJ1-1	TRBD1	CASSISPQGGNTEAFF	TGTGCCAGCAGCATCTCCCCGCAGGGGGGGAACACTGAAGCTTTCTTT
TRBV11-2	few	TRBJ2-7	TRBD2	CASSPRDYHYEQYF	TGTGCCAGCAGCCCCCGGGACTACCACTACGAGCAGTACTTC
TRBV5-1	NA	TRBJ2-1	TRBD1	CASRRTGNYNEQFF	TGCGCCAGCAGGAGGACAGGCAACTACAATGAGCAGTTCTTC
TRBV27	few	TRBJ1-1	NA	CASSWGVGAEAFF	TGTGCCAGCAGTTGGGGCGTGGGCGCTGAAGCTTTCTTT
TRBV10-3	NA	TRBJ2-5	TRBD1	CAISPDRAGGETQYF	TGTGCCATCAGTCCAGACAGGGCCGGCGGAGAGACCCAGTACTTC
TRBV7-3	NA	TRBJ2-7	TRBD1	CASSLTGGYEQYF	TGTGCCAGCAGCTTGACAGGGGGCTACGAGCAGTACTTC
TRBV6-1	NA	TRBJ1-1	NA	CASSEMRTEAFF	TGTGCCAGCAGTGAAATGAGAACTGAAGCTTTCTTT
TRBV7-9	NA	TRBJ2-2	NA	CATPIPTGYTGELFF	TGTGCCACCCCGATTCCCACAGGGTACACCGGGGAGCTGTTTTTT
TRBV7-3	NA	TRBJ2-5	NA	CASSLITPGHREEQYF	TGTGCCAGCAGCTTAATTACCCCGGGACACCGGGAGGAGCAGTACTTC
TRBV9	NA	TRBJ1-5	TRBD1	CASSARDRNQPQHF	TGTGCCAGCAGCGCCCGGGACAGGAACCAGCCCCAGCATTTT
TRBV5-6	NA	TRBJ2-2	NA	CASSQANWEANTGELFF	TGTGCCAGCAGCCAAGCTAACTGGGAGGCGAACACCGGGGAGCTGTTTTTT
TRBV11-3	few	TRBJ2-1	TRBD2	CASSLNPGLASEQFF	TGTGCCAGCAGCTTAAATCCGGGACTAGCGAGTGAGCAGTTCTTC
TRBV6-5	few	TRBJ1-2	NA	CASSYSNSEEYGYTF	TGTGCCAGCAGTTACTCGAACTCGGAGGAGTATGGCTACACCTTC
TRBV18	NA	TRBJ2-7	TRBD1	CASSATGSYEQYF	TGTGCCAGCTCCGCGACAGGGTCCTACGAGCAGTACTTC
TRBV20-1	once	TRBJ2-1	NA	CSANLPREFF	TGCAGTGCTAATCTCCCCCGGGAGTTCTTC
TRBV7-2	NA	TRBJ1-5	NA	CASSQQANVNQPQHF	TGTGCCAGCAGCCAACAGGCAAACGTCAATCAGCCCCAGCATTTT
TRBV7-3	few	TRBJ2-5	NA	CASSLQGRETQYF	TGTGCCAGCAGCCTACAGGGTAGAGAGACCCAGTACTTC
TRBV6-5	NA	TRBJ2-7	NA	CASSSGQIYEQYF	TGTGCCAGCAGTTCAGGACAGATCTACGAGCAGTACTTC
TRBV2	many	TRBJ1-5	NA	CASSRDYNQPQHF	TGTGCCAGCAGCAGGGACTACAATCAGCCCCAGCATTTT